There are many counts of the clone carrying this TCR beta chain. Its antigen is still unknown. This entry belongs to a study of regulatory T cells in long-lasting Graves disease. Study conclusions and caveats: TRBV28, TRBJ1-2 and TRBJ2-5 emerged as the favored segments in persistent disease.

The TCR beta library used iRepertoire HTBI primers with Arm-PCR amplification of CDR3. Methods used by the authors: Analysis of the samples identified roughly 62 TRBV and around 15 TRBJ segments. TCRdb re-analysed the multiplex PCR reads in MiXCR, keeping a single row per CDR3 protein. TCRdb assigned the V and J calls; the authors' analysis was not used. The sample contains some 340,000 distinct CDR3 sequences, about 12% of which appear only once. This sample's time point: newly diagnosed GD, antithyroid drugs for less than 3 months. Extracted PBMC RNA gave rise to the TCR library. Germline V gives CDR1 DFQATT, CDR2 SNEGSKA (reference sequence). The CDR3 extends over 16 amino acids. V gave up 0 bases and J gave up 0 bases, with 12 bases separating them. This sample was shared with a second study, whose subject was T cells in Graves' hyperthyroidism and ophthalmopathy. According to that study: Stable hyperthyroidism and ophthalmopathy were separated using 13 V-J signatures.

The sample here was peripheral blood mononuclear cells (PBMCs), taken at new diagnosis, from a patient treated with antithyroid drugs. This TCR was sampled from a young woman with Graves disease. The genes are TRBV20-1 and TRBJ1-5, with D hard to call. The CDR3 loop is CSARDLADYSNQPQHF. The CDR3 nucleotides read TGCAGTGCTAGAGATCTTGCAGATTATAGCAATCAGCCCCAGCATTTT.